This T cell receptor (beta chain) was sequenced during a study of OX40 agonist ivuxolimab in advanced cancers. Study as a whole: Patients in the trial were receiving intravenous ivuxolimab every 2 weeks, at doses of 0.01 to 10 mg/kg.

Here immunoSEQ multiplex PCR was the method, and the copy in TCRdb shows in-frame clones only, minus some. The data show 77,000 or so clones, with 85% to 95% seen just once and approximately 20% held by the top ten. Germline V gene sequence: CDR1 SGHVS, CDR2 FQNEAQ. With V trimmed by 4 bases and J by 7 bases, 9 bases remained unmatched. This CDR3 spans 14 amino acids. The V and J genes are TRBV7-8 and TRBJ1-2, with 7 positions matching TRBD1. The sequence was collected from an adult with an advanced solid tumor such as melanoma, head and neck, liver or kidney cancer. Source: CD4+ or CD8+ T cells sorted from blood, taken in a trial of the OX40 agonist ivuxolimab. CDR3 residues: CASSSGQVNGGYTF. The CDR3 DNA reads TGTGCCAGCAGCTCTGGACAGGTTAACGGTGGCTACACCTTC.